A selection of T cell receptor beta chains follows, all from one sample in a study of cytomegalovirus exposure and HLA in healthy donors. Sequenced by immunoSEQ multiplex PCR; TCRdb stores in-frame clones only, minus some. The repertoire has 100,000 to 120,000 clones, 82% of them found once; the top ten carry roughly 2.6%. Sequenced: PBMCs. The receptors were sampled from a woman between 18 and 29 years old in good health and CMV-seronegative. The CDR3 runs from the conserved cysteine through the conserved F or W. The D gene is left open where the match is weak. Rows may omit the clone size; those that give it use once, few, many or a size class.

TGTGCCAGCAGTGAATTCCATGAGCTTGGTGCAGGGGAGAGGGTAGGCTACACCTTC	CASSEFHELGAGERVGYTF	NA	TRBV6-1	NA	TRBJ1-2
TGTGCCAGTAGTATGAGGCTCTCTGGGGCCAACGTCCTGACTTTC	CASSMRLSGANVLTF	NA	TRBV19	NA	TRBJ2-6
TGTGCCATCAGTGACAAGGGGGGGGGCTATGGCTACACCTTC	CAISDKGGGYGYTF	NA	TRBV10-3	NA	TRBJ1-2
TGTGCCAGCAGTTATTCGGGAGCTCTAAATGAAAAACTGTTTTTT	CASSYSGALNEKLFF	NA	TRBV6-5	few	TRBJ1-4
TGTGCCAGCAGCGTGAACAGGGCCATGGATGAGCAGTTCTTC	CASSVNRAMDEQFF	NA	TRBV9	NA	TRBJ2-1
TGTGCCAGCAGCGGACAGCGGGAGGGCACAGATACGCAGTATTTT	CASSGQREGTDTQYF	TRBD2	TRBV13	NA	TRBJ2-3
TGCGCCAGCAGCTTACAGGGGGTAGGGAACAATGAGCAGTTCTTC	CASSLQGVGNNEQFF	TRBD1	TRBV5-1	NA	TRBJ2-1
TGTGCCAGTACAGAACCCCCCAGTGGGGGGGATCAGTTCTTC	CASTEPPSGGDQFF	TRBD2	TRBV2	NA	TRBJ2-1
TGTGCCAGCTCACCAAAGGGGGGGCACACTGAAGCTTTCTTT	CASSPKGGHTEAFF	NA	TRBV18	NA	TRBJ1-1
TGCGCCAGCAGCTACCGGGACTCCGAAGAGACCCAGTACTTC	CASSYRDSEETQYF	NA	TRBV5-1	NA	TRBJ2-5